Listed below are T cell receptor beta chains from one sample, sequenced in a study of blood T cell repertoires in COVID-19. Repertoires were generated with immunoSEQ multiplex PCR, while TCRdb's copy carries only in-frame clones and drops some. Among about 200,000 clones, around 80% were seen once, and the ten largest hold 5.5%. Material for sequencing was peripheral blood. These receptors were obtained from a woman aged 70-85 years with acute or convalescent COVID-19. Each CDR3 is given with its conserved first and last residue. The D gene is left open where the match is weak. Only part of the rows carry a size: once, few, many, or a class if the clone is expanded.

j_call,clone_size,d_call,v_call,cdr3_aa,cdr3_nt
TRBJ1-6,.,TRBD1,TRBV28,CASLGGQGWNSPLHF,TGTGCCAGCTTGGGGGGACAGGGTTGGAATTCACCCCTCCACTTT
TRBJ2-7,.,TRBD1,TRBV6-5,CASSYGWTGGDEQYF,TGTGCCAGCAGTTACGGGTGGACAGGGGGCGACGAGCAGTACTTC
TRBJ2-1,.,TRBD2,TRBV7-2,CASSLERESRYNEQFF,TGTGCCAGCAGCTTAGAGCGGGAGAGTCGGTACAATGAGCAGTTCTTC
TRBJ2-2,.,.,TRBV9,CASSVTYTGELFF,TGTGCCAGCAGCGTTACATACACCGGGGAGCTGTTTTTT
TRBJ2-2,.,TRBD2,TRBV5-1,CASVRQPSGDTGELFF,TGCGCCAGTGTCCGCCAACCTAGCGGAGACACCGGGGAGCTGTTTTTT
TRBJ2-2,.,.,TRBV5-1,CASSPTGLNTGELFF,TGCGCCAGCAGCCCGACTGGCTTAAACACCGGGGAGCTGTTTTTT
TRBJ1-1,.,TRBD1,TRBV12-3/TRBV12-4,CASSLDREAFF,TGTGCCAGCAGCCTGGACAGGGAAGCTTTCTTT
TRBJ2-1,.,TRBD2,TRBV3-1/TRBV3-2,CASSHALEGGKQFF,TGTGCCAGCAGCCACGCACTTGAGGGAGGGAAGCAGTTCTTC
TRBJ2-7,.,TRBD2,TRBV11-1,CASSSPGTKAYEQYF,TGTGCCAGCAGCTCTCCTGGGACTAAGGCCTACGAGCAGTACTTC
TRBJ2-7,.,TRBD1,TRBV30,CAWSSPGTGPSYEQYF,TGTGCCTGGAGCTCCCCCGGGACAGGGCCGTCCTACGAGCAGTACTTC
TRBJ2-1,few,TRBD2,TRBV19,CASSISPQTSGRVSEQFF,TGTGCCAGTAGTATATCTCCGCAGACTAGCGGGAGGGTCTCTGAGCAGTTCTTC
TRBJ2-7,.,.,TRBV19,CASSYRGQSNYEQYF,TGTGCCAGTAGTTACCGGGGACAATCAAACTACGAGCAGTACTTC
TRBJ2-1,.,TRBD2,TRBV28,CASSLSGRVDNEQFF,TGTGCCAGCAGTTTAAGCGGGAGGGTAGACAATGAGCAGTTCTTC
TRBJ2-1,.,.,TRBV5-4,CASSLGGAPYNEQFF,TGTGCCAGCAGCCTAGGGGGGGCCCCTTACAATGAGCAGTTCTTC
TRBJ1-5,.,.,TRBV28,CASSPQVRTHGQPQHF,TGTGCCAGCAGTCCCCAGGTACGGACTCACGGTCAGCCCCAGCATTTT
TRBJ2-2,.,.,TRBV27,CASRGDTGELFF,TGTGCCAGCAGGGGAGACACCGGGGAGCTGTTTTTT
TRBJ2-6,.,TRBD1,TRBV10-3,CAISESGGWANVLTF,TGTGCCATCAGTGAGTCAGGGGGCTGGGCCAACGTCCTGACTTTC